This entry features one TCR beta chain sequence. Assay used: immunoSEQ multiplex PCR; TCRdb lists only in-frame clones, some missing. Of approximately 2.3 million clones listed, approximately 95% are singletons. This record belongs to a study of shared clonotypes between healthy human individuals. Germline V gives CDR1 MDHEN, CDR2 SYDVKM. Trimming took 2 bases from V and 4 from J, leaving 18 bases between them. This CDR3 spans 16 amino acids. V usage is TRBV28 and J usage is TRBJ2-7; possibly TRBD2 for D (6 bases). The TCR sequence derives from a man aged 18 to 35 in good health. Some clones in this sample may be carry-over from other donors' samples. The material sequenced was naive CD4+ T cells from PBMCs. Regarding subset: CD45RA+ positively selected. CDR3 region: CASSLGGVIPIYEQYF. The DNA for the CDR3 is TGTGCCAGCAGTTTAGGCGGGGTTATCCCCATATACGAGCAGTACTTC.